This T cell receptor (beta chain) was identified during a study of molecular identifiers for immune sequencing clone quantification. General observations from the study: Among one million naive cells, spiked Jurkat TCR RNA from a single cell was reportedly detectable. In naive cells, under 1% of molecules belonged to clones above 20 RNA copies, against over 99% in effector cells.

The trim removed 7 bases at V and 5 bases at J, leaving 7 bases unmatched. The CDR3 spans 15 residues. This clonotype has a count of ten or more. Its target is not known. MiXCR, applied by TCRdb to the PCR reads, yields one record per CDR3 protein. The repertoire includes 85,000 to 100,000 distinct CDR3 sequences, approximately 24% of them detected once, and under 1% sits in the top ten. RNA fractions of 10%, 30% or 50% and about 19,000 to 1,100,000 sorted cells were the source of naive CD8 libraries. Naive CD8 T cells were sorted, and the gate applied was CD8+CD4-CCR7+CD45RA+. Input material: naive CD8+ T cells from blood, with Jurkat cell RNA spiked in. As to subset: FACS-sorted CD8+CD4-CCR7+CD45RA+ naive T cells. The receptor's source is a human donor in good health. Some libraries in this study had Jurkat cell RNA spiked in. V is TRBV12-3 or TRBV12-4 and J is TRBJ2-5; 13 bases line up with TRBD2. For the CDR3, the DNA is TGTGCCAGCACCGAGGGACTAGCGGGACTTGAGACCCAGTACTTC. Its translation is CASTEGLAGLETQYF.